The rows below give T cell receptor beta chains drawn from one sample of a study of control samples from healthy donors and cancer patients. Clones were read by immunoSEQ multiplex PCR, and TCRdb kept only the in-frame ones, dropping some. The table has approximately 110,000 clones, roughly 91% seen once. Sequencing was done on a sample of blood. Every receptor here comes from a woman in her forties or fifties in good health. CDR3s include the opening cysteine and the closing phenylalanine or tryptophan. A D gene is named only where the DNA matches it firmly. Some rows have no size entry. The others give once, few or many, or a class for an expanded clone.

>TRBV2|.|TRBJ2-1|.|15
CASNWDLSSYNEQFF
TGTGCCAGCAATTGGGACTTGAGCTCCTACAATGAGCAGTTCTTC
>TRBV5-1|TRBD1|TRBJ2-7|.|14
CASSPQGGLREQYF
TGCGCCAGCAGCCCCCAAGGGGGCCTCAGGGAGCAGTACTTC
>TRBV5-1|.|TRBJ1-5|.|13
CASSLGTNQPQHF
TGCGCCAGCAGCTTGGGGACCAATCAGCCCCAGCATTTT
>TRBV7-8|.|TRBJ2-3|.|17
CASSLTRGRRFTDTQYF
TGTGCCAGCAGCCTAACCCGGGGCCGGCGCTTTACAGATACGCAGTATTTT
>TRBV6-1|TRBD1|TRBJ1-1|once|16
CASSDRAGGRNTEAFF
TGTGCCAGCAGTGACCGAGCAGGGGGCAGGAACACTGAAGCTTTCTTT
>TRBV19|.|TRBJ1-5|.|13
CASREDRFRPQHF
TGTGCCAGTAGGGAAGACAGGTTTCGGCCCCAGCATTTT
>TRBV6-5|TRBD1|TRBJ1-1|.|14
CASSRDRMNTEAFF
TGTGCCAGCAGCCGGGACAGGATGAACACTGAAGCTTTCTTT
>TRBV19|.|TRBJ1-5|.|15
CASSVTVDSNQPQHF
TGTGCCAGTAGTGTGACAGTAGATAGCAATCAGCCCCAGCATTTT
>TRBV3-1/TRBV3-2|.|TRBJ1-5|.|15
CASSLRKGLNKPQHF
TGTGCCAGCAGCTTACGGAAGGGGCTTAACAAGCCCCAGCATTTT
>TRBV19|TRBD1|TRBJ2-3|.|11
CASSGGDREHF
TGTGCCAGTAGTGGGGGGGACAGGGAGCATTTT
>TRBV11-1|.|TRBJ2-4|.|13
CASSFDIKNIQYF
TGTGCCAGCAGCTTCGACATAAAAAACATTCAGTACTTC
>TRBV18|.|TRBJ1-5|.|15
CASSPRLDSNQPQHF
TGTGCCAGCTCACCACGACTGGACAGCAATCAGCCCCAGCATTTT
>TRBV4-1|TRBD1|TRBJ2-5|.|16
CASSQAPPGGRETQYF
TGCGCCAGCAGCCAAGCGCCCCCAGGGGGTAGAGAGACCCAGTACTTC
>TRBV7-3|.|TRBJ2-1|.|13
CASSLSGLNEQFF
TGTGCCAGCAGCTTAAGTGGACTCAATGAGCAGTTCTTC
>TRBV7-8|.|TRBJ1-2|.|15
CASSPPDQVNYGYTF
TGTGCCAGCAGCCCCCCCGATCAGGTTAACTATGGCTACACCTTC
>TRBV4-3|TRBD1|TRBJ1-4|.|15
CASSQSDRGKKKLFF
TGCGCCAGCAGCCAATCGGACAGGGGGAAAAAAAAACTGTTTTTT
>TRBV7-8|.|TRBJ2-7|.|14
CASSPQRSSDGRYF
TGTGCCAGCAGCCCTCAAAGGTCCTCGGACGGTCGGTACTTC
>TRBV3-1/TRBV3-2|.|TRBJ2-2|once|16
CASSQDRDVGTGELFF
TGTGCCAGCAGCCAAGATAGGGACGTCGGAACCGGGGAGCTGTTTTTT
>TRBV10-2|.|TRBJ2-4|.|16
CASSDPGRLAKNIQYF
TGCGCCAGCAGTGACCCGGGACGGCTAGCCAAAAACATTCAGTACTTC
>TRBV12-3/TRBV12-4|.|TRBJ2-7|few|12
CASSSSIYEQYF
TGTGCCAGCAGTTCTTCTATCTACGAGCAGTACTTC
>TRBV4-1|.|TRBJ2-7|.|13
CASSQDLGPQRLF
TGCGCCAGCAGCCAAGATTTGGGGCCGCAAAGGTTGTTC
>TRBV4-3|.|TRBJ2-1|.|14
CASSQKGKGDEQFF
TGCGCCAGCAGCCAAAAGGGGAAGGGCGATGAGCAGTTCTTC
>TRBV7-2|.|TRBJ2-3|.|16
CASSLEGRGVADTQYF
TGTGCCAGCAGCTTAGAGGGCAGGGGGGTAGCAGATACGCAGTATTTT
>TRBV18|TRBD1|TRBJ1-2|.|15
CASSQPTGGLYGYTF
TGTGCCAGCTCACAACCTACAGGGGGTCTCTATGGCTACACCTTC
>TRBV19|.|TRBJ1-1|.|15
CASSILGTLNTEAFF
TGTGCCAGTAGTATTCTTGGCACGCTGAACACTGAAGCTTTCTTT
>TRBV18|TRBD2|TRBJ2-3|.|16
CASSRTQREDGRAQYF
TGTGCCAGCTCACGAACTCAACGGGAGGACGGTCGGGCGCAGTATTTT
>TRBV11-2|.|TRBJ2-5|.|14
CASSLDLGKETQYF
TGTGCCAGCAGCTTAGATCTAGGGAAAGAGACCCAGTACTTC
>TRBV29-1|.|TRBJ2-3|.|12
CSATSGTDTQYF
TGCAGCGCGACTAGTGGCACAGATACGCAGTATTTT
>TRBV19|.|TRBJ1-4|few|12
CASSITKKKLFF
TGTGCCAGTAGCATCACTAAAAAAAAACTGTTTTTT
>TRBV3-1/TRBV3-2|.|TRBJ1-5|.|15
CASSQGFQGSQPQHF
TGTGCCAGCAGCCAAGGGTTTCAAGGTAGTCAGCCCCAGCATTTT
>TRBV18|TRBD2|TRBJ2-6|.|17
CASSPNSGVSGANVLTF
TGTGCCAGCTCACCTAATAGCGGGGTCTCTGGGGCCAACGTCCTGACTTTC
>TRBV5-1|TRBD1|TRBJ1-2|.|14
CASRLTGGNYGYTF
TGCGCCAGCAGGTTGACAGGGGGTAACTATGGCTACACCTTC
>TRBV29-1|.|TRBJ1-1|.|14
CSVRRLLTDAEAFF
TGCAGCGTTCGTCGACTCTTAACGGACGCTGAAGCTTTCTTT
>TRBV19|.|TRBJ1-4|.|16
CASSTRTGRIKEKLFF
TGTGCCAGTAGTACAAGGACCGGACGAATTAAGGAAAAACTGTTTTTT
>TRBV19|.|TRBJ1-2|.|14
CASMMTQNPYGYTF
TGTGCCAGTATGATGACACAGAACCCCTATGGCTACACCTTC
>TRBV27|.|TRBJ1-5|.|16
CASSRTGTYSNQPQHF
TGTGCCAGCAGCCGAACAGGAACCTATAGCAATCAGCCCCAGCATTTT
>TRBV5-1|.|TRBJ2-2|.|15
CASSLLISPTGELFF
TGCGCCAGCAGCTTGTTAATATCACCCACCGGGGAGCTGTTTTTT